The following is a T cell receptor (beta chain) sequence with its context. Its specificity is unknown. These data come from a study of immune evolution from preneoplasia to lung adenocarcinoma. Study-wide results and caveats: Later-stage lesions appeared to have more T cells, more diversity, less clonality. From normal lung to invasive adenocarcinoma, top clone frequencies appeared to decrease.

Two lung cancer pathologists independently confirmed each histologic diagnosis. Nucleic acids came from premalignant or tumor cells enriched by macro-dissection. This CDR3 spans 15 amino acids. In germline, CDR1 is SGHNT, CDR2 YENEEA. Trimming removed 1 base at V and 3 bases at J, with 11 bases between. Profiled with immunoSEQ multiplex PCR; TCRdb holds only in-frame clones, not every one. The table lists some 15,000 clones, 70% to 85% of them singletons. V and J are TRBV11-3 and TRBJ2-3, with D perhaps matching TRBD1 (5 bases). The sequence was collected from a person between 60 and 80 years old with lung adenocarcinoma. The sequenced sample consisted of FFPE minimally invasive lung adenocarcinoma tissue. The CDR3 region is CASSLGTDTTDTQYF. The CDR3 DNA sequence: TGTGCCAGCAGCTTAGGTACGGACACGACAGATACGCAGTATTTT.